The T cell receptor (beta chain) under discussion was sequenced for a study of CD8+ T cells in alopecia areata. The treatment denotes: oral pan-JAK inhibitor, 5-10 mg twice daily. Trimming took 0 bases from V and 2 from J; bases not matched to a gene: 4. This CDR3 is 14 amino acids long. Germline assignment: CDR1 SQVTM and CDR2 ANQGSEA. Investigators isolated RNA and reverse transcribed it into cDNA to act as the sequencing template. Libraries were prepared by immunoSEQ multiplex PCR; TCRdb keeps only in-frame clonotypes and omits some of them. The sample lists fewer than 150,000 clones; 58% were seen once.

The receptor was isolated from a human donor with alopecia areata. The chain combines TRBV29-1 with TRBJ2-7; TRBD1 agrees at 7 bases. The sequencing used CD8+ T cells sorted from blood, collected at week 4, from a patient treated with tofacitinib. This CDR3 is CSVEDPGQTYEQYF. Written as DNA, the CDR3 is TGCAGCGTTGAAGACCCGGGACAGACCTACGAGCAGTACTTC.